A single sample gave rise to the 15 T cell receptor beta chains below, sequenced in a study of control samples from healthy donors and cancer patients. Assay: immunoSEQ multiplex PCR; the TCRdb copy retains only in-frame clones and omits some. Here the sample spans over 100,000 clones, about nine tenths being singletons. Sequencing input: blood. These receptors were obtained from a middle-aged man in good health.

The gene calls are TRBV4-1 and TRBJ1-5, with 7 bases matching TRBD1. CDR1 is MGHRA, CDR2 YSYEKL, per germline. The trim removed 3 bases at V and 2 bases at J, leaving 19 bases unmatched. The length of the CDR3 is 20 residues. The CDR3 is CASSQTPGQHEAQGNQPQHF. The CDR3 DNA sequence: TGCGCCAGCAGCCAGACACCGGGACAGCATGAAGCGCAGGGCAATCAGCCCCAGCATTTT.

The V gene is TRBV20-1, the J gene TRBJ2-1; D uncertain. The germline V and J ends were trimmed by 0 bases and 15 bases, with 12 bases remaining between them. The germline gives CDR1 DFQATT, CDR2 SNEGSKA (reference sequence). This CDR3 is 11 amino acids long. The CDR3 sequence is CSARESLEMFF. CDR3 bases: TGCAGTGCTAGAGAATCCCTAGAAATGTTCTTC.

V usage is TRBV9 and J usage is TRBJ2-1; D is undetermined. This CDR3 is built from 14 residues. The germline gives CDR1 SGDLS, CDR2 YYNGEE. V was pared by 2 bases and J by 0 bases, with 6 bases between. The CDR3 here is CASSVALSYNEQFF. DNA for the CDR3: TGTGCCAGCAGCGTGGCACTCTCCTACAATGAGCAGTTCTTC.

The chain is built from TRBV7-3 and TRBJ2-1, with a possible D match to TRBD2 (7 bases). Germline lookup yields CDR1 SGHTA and CDR2 FQGTGA. This CDR3 is 15 amino acids long. V was trimmed by 5 bases and J by 2 bases, leaving 13 bases between them. The CDR3 DNA sequence: TGTGCCAGCAGCGGGGGGGCAGCGACCTACAATGAGCAGTTCTTC. Amino acids: CASSGGAATYNEQFF. The whole variable domain, filled in from reference TRBV7-3 and TRBJ2-1, reads GAGVSQTPSNKVTEKGKYVELRCDPISGHTALYWYRQSLGQGPEFLIYFQGTGAADDSGLPNDRFFAVRPEGSVSTLKIQRTERGDSAVYLCASSGGAATYNEQFFGPGTRLTVL.

This chain links TRBV30 with TRBJ1-5; D gene uncertain. The CDR3 extends over 14 amino acids. The V end lost 2 bases, the J end lost 11 bases, and 19 bases lay between the germline ends. Germline V gene sequence: CDR1 GTSNPN, CDR2 SVGIG (reference sequence). The CDR3 loop reads CAWSLSSERGTQHF. The CDR3 bases are TGTGCCTGGAGTCTATCATCGGAGAGAGGGACCCAGCATTTT.

The chain combines TRBV2 with TRBJ1-2; 8 bases fit TRBD1. Germline V gene lookup returns CDR1 SNHLY and CDR2 FYNNEI. This CDR3 is 13 amino acids long. The CDR3 coding sequence is TGTGCTTGTACTACAGGGGGGTATTATGGCTACACCTTC. Translating it yields CACTTGGYYGYTF.

This clone was detected only a few times. The gene calls are TRBV9 and TRBJ2-1, with a weak D call TRBD2 (6 bases). The V and J ends lost 3 bases and 2 bases respectively, with 12 bases between them. This CDR3 is 15 amino acids long. CDR1 and CDR2 from the germline V gene are SGDLS and YYNGEE. The CDR3 is CASSEGSGTYNEQFF. The CDR3 region has the DNA TGTGCCAGCAGCGAGGGTAGCGGAACCTACAATGAGCAGTTCTTC.

For the CDR3, the DNA is TGCGCCAGCAGCTTGGGTGGGGCTTCCTCATTTGGCTACACCTTC. Its translation is CASSLGGASSFGYTF. The chain employs TRBV5-1 and TRBJ1-2; D may be TRBD1 (5 bases). Germline V gives CDR1 SGHRS, CDR2 YFSETQ. Trimming took off 0 bases at V and 7 bases at J, with 16 bases between the two ends. This CDR3 is 15 amino acids long.

V and J are TRBV9 and TRBJ2-2; D possibly corresponds to TRBD2 (6 bases). V shed 5 bases and J shed 2 bases, with 13 bases lying between them. The CDR3 loop spans 15 amino acids. Germline V lookup: CDR1 SGDLS, CDR2 YYNGEE. CDR3 DNA: TGTGCCAGCAGTGCGGGGCAGATAAACACCGGGGAGCTGTTTTTT. Translating gives CASSAGQINTGELFF.

The chain uses TRBV5-1 and TRBJ1-2; TRBD1 aligns across 7 bases. The germline V gene encodes CDR1 SGHRS and CDR2 YFSETQ. The CDR3 is 15 amino acids. The V segment lost 4 bases and the J segment 0 bases; nucleotides outside the gene matches: 6. CDR3 sequence (DNA): TGCGCCAGCAGCCCCAGGACAGGAGCTAACTATGGCTACACCTTC. It encodes CASSPRTGANYGYTF. Full variable domain (outside the CDR3, taken from reference TRBV5-1 and TRBJ1-2): KAGVTQTPRYLIKTRGQQVTLSCSPISGHRSVSWYQQTPGQGLQFLFEYFSETQRNKGNFPGRFSGRQFSNSRSEMNVSTLELGDSALYLCASSPRTGANYGYTFGSGTRLTVV.

The rearrangement joins TRBV6-1 to TRBJ1-3, with no clear D. CDR1 and CDR2 from the germline V gene are MNHNS and SASEGT. V shed 0 bases and J shed 0 bases, with 9 bases lying between them. This CDR3 region has 16 residues. The CDR3 reads CASSEALVNSGNTIYF. DNA for the CDR3: TGTGCCAGCAGTGAAGCGCTGGTAAACTCTGGAAACACCATATATTTT.

CDR3 coding DNA: TGTGCCAGCAGCGTAGGACAGTACACCGGGGAGCTGTTTTTT. Amino acid sequence: CASSVGQYTGELFF. The chain recombines TRBV9 with TRBJ2-2; D may be TRBD1 (5 bases). Trimming shortened V by 0 bases and J by 3 bases, and 6 bases separated the two germline ends. This CDR3 contains 14 residues. CDR1 is SGDLS, CDR2 YYNGEE, per germline. The complete variable domain, with remaining parts taken from reference TRBV9 and TRBJ2-2, reads DSGVTQTPKHLITATGQRVTLRCSPRSGDLSVYWYQQSLDQGLQFLIQYYNGEERAKGNILERFSAQQFPDLHSELNLSSLELGDSALYFCASSVGQYTGELFFGEGSRLTVL.

This clone occurred once. This chain links TRBV5-1 with TRBJ2-5, with 9 bases fitting TRBD2. This CDR3 has 17 residues. V lost 0 bases and J lost 2; bases outside the gene matches: 8. Germline CDR1 and CDR2: SGHRS and YFSETQ. The CDR3 spells CASSLGASGVGQETQYF. For the CDR3, the DNA is TGCGCCAGCAGCTTGGGAGCTAGCGGGGTCGGACAAGAGACCCAGTACTTC.

The chain recombines TRBV5-1 with TRBJ2-7; 9 nucleotides line up with TRBD1. Per germline, CDR1 SGHRS and CDR2 YFSETQ. Trimming took 4 bases from V and 6 from J; bases not matched to a gene: 14. This CDR3 is 16 amino acids long. The CDR3 spells CASSPLGRDRAGEQYF. The CDR3 nucleotides are TGCGCCAGCAGCCCACTTGGGAGGGACAGGGCCGGCGAGCAGTACTTC.

This chain connects TRBV5-8 to TRBJ2-1, with D possibly being TRBD2 (6 bases). Germline V gene data show CDR1 as SGHTS and CDR2 as YDEGEE. The CDR3 loop spans 18 amino acids. Trimming removed 2 bases at V and 1 base at J, with 19 bases between. Written as DNA, the CDR3 is TGTGCCAGCAGCTTAGGAGGGACGAGAAGCTATTCCTACAATGAGCAGTTCTTC. Translated: CASSLGGTRSYSYNEQFF. Complete variable domain (other parts from reference TRBV5-8 and TRBJ2-1): EAGVTQSPTHLIKTRGQQATLRCSPISGHTSVYWYQQALGLGLQFLLWYDEGEERNRGNFPPRFSGRQFPNYSSELNVNALELEDSALYLCASSLGGTRSYSYNEQFFGPGTRLTVL.